The present T cell receptor beta chain was sequenced within a study of tumor-infiltrating lymphocytes in primary liver carcinoma. The study, taken as a whole, reports: Tumor samples exhibited a significantly greater top-250-clone fraction than blood samples (p = 0.039).

On this clonotype: Its specificity is unknown.

The CDR3 extends over 14 amino acids. The V gene's germline CDR1 is MDHEN and CDR2 SYDVKM. The ends were cut back, 5 bases at V and 1 base at J, with 11 bases in the middle. The authors made TCR beta cDNA from approximately 490 ng total RNA with a constant-region primer. Libraries covering TCR beta were generated through three nested multiplex PCR rounds (using a slightly modified ARM-PCR). TRBV1-TRBV30 forward primers paired with a C-beta reverse primer drove the first two PCR rounds, around 9 cycles each. TCRdb fed the multiplex PCR reads into MiXCR, producing one record per CDR3 protein. The data hold about 100,000 distinct CDR3 sequences, with roughly 70% observed a single time. Investigators took RNA and DNA out together from 20-30 mg of unsorted bulk tissue.

The sequence was obtained from a man aged 40-49 years with primary liver carcinoma and hepatitis B virus infection. The rearrangement joins TRBV28 to TRBJ1-1; D not resolved. Sequencing input: tumor-adjacent normal liver tissue. The CDR3 is CASSPLTANTEAFF. The CDR3 DNA is TGTGCCAGCAGTCCCCTTACCGCGAACACTGAAGCTTTCTTT.